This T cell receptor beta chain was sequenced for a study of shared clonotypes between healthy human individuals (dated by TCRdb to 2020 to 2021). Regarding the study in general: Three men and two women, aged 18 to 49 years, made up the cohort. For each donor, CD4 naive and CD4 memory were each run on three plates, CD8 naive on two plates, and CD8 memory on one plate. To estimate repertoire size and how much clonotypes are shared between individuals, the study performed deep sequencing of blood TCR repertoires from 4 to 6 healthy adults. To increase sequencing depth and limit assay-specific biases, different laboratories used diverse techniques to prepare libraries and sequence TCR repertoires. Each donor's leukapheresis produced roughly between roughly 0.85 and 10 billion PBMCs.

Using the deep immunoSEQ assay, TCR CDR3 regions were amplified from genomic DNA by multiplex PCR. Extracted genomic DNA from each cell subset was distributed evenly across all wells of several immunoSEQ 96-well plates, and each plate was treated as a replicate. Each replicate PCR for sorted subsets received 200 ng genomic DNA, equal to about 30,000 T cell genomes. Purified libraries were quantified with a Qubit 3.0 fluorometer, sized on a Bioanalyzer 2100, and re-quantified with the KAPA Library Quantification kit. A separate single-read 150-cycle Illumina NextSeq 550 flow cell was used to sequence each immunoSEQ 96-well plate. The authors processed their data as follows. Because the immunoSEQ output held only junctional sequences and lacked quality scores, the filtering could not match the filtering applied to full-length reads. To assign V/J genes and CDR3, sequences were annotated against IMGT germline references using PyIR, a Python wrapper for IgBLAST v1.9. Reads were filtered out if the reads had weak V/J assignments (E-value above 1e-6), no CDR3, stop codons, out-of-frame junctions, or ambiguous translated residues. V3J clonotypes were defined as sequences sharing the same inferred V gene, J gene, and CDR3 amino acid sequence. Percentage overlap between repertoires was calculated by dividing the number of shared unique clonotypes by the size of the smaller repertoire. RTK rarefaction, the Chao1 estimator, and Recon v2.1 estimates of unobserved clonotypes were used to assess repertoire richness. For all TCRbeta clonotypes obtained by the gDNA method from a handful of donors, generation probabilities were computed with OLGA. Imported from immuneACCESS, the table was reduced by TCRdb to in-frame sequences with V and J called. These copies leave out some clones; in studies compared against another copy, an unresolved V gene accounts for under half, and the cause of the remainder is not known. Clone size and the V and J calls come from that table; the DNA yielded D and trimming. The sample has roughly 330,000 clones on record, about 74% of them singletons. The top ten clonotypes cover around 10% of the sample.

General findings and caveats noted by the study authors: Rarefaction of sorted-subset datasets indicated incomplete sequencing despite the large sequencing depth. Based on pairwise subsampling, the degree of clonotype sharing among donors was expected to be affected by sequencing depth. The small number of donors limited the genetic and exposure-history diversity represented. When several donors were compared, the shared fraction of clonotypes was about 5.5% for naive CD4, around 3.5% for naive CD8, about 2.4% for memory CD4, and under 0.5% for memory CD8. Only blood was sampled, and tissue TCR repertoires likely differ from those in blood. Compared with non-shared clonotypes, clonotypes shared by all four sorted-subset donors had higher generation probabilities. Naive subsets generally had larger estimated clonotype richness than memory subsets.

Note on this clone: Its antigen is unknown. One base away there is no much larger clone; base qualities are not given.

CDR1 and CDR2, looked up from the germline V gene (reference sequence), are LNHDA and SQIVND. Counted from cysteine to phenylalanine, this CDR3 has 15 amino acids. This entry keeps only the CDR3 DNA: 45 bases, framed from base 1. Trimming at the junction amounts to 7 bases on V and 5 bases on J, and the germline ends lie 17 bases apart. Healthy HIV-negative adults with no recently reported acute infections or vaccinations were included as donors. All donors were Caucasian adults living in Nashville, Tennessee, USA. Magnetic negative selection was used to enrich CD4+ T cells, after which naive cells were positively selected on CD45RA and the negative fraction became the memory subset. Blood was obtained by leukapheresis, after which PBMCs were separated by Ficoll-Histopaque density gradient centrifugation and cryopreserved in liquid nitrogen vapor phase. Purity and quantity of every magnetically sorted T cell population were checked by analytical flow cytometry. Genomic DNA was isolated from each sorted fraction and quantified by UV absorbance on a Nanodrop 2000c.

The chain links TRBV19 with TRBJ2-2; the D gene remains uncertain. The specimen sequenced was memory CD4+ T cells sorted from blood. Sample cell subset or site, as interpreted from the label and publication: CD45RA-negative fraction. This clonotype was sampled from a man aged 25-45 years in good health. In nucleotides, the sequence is TGTGCCAGTATGGATTGGGGAAAGAATACCGGGGAGCTGTTTTTT. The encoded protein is CASMDWGKNTGELFF. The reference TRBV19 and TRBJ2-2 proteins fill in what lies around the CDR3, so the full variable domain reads DGGITQSPKYLFRKEGQNVTLSCEQNLNHDAMYWYRQDPGQGLRLIYYSQIVNDFQKGDIAEGYSVSREKKESFPLTVTSAQKNPTAFYLCASMDWGKNTGELFFGEGSRLTVL.